This TCR beta chain originates from a study of CD8 T cells in ankylosing spondylitis. Using quantitative 5'-RACE with molecular barcodes, the authors made TCR beta libraries. TCRdb redid the calling of the 5' RACE reads with MiXCR, one entry per CDR3 protein. The sample lists 150,000 to 200,000 distinct CDR3 sequences; 18% were seen once. J lost 3 bases, V lost 0 bases, and 3 bases had no gene match. Germline V gene sequence: CDR1 SGDLS, CDR2 YYNGEE. The CDR3 contains 16 residues. This clonotype was picked up many times. Antigen specificity is unknown. General study points: CD8+ by phenotype, disease-linked clones were relatively rare in peripheral blood.

This chain connects TRBV9 to TRBJ2-3, with TRBD2 identical over 11 bases. This sequence was found in a male donor under 30 with ankylosing spondylitis or in good health (not recorded which). The sequenced sample consisted of blood, either unsorted or a sorted T cell fraction (not recorded which). The CDR3 loop reads CASSVEIAGGTDTQYF. CDR3 sequence (DNA): TGTGCCAGCAGCGTAGAAATAGCGGGAGGGACAGATACGCAGTATTTT.